These 21 T cell receptor beta chains originate from one sample sequenced in a study of T cells in Graves' hyperthyroidism and ophthalmopathy. Using RNA transcripts as the source, TCR beta CDR3 regions were amplified. TCR CDR3 regions were first amplified by RT-PCR with HTBI primers. TCRdb reanalysed the multiplex PCR reads using MiXCR and keeps one entry per CDR3 protein. Here the sample spans 450,000 to 650,000 distinct CDR3 sequences, around 20% being singletons. Material: blood. Receptor source: a man between 18 and 29 years old with Graves' hyperthyroidism.

This clonotype was picked up many times. The rearrangement links TRBV6-1 to TRBJ1-1, with D perhaps matching TRBD1 (5 bases). The CDR3 runs 13 residues. V gave up 5 bases and J gave up 4 bases, with 11 bases separating them. The germline V gene has CDR1 MNHNS and CDR2 SASEGT. CDR3 sequence (DNA): TGTGCCAGCAGTCCCCCAGGGCCCACTGAAGCTTTCTTT. Translating it yields CASSPPGPTEAFF.

At least ten counts were recorded for this clonotype. The CDR3: CASSMGQIYGYTF. Written as DNA, the CDR3 is TGTGCCAGTAGTATGGGACAGATATATGGCTACACCTTC. The chain has TRBV19 and TRBJ1-2, with TRBD1 matching 7 bases. There are 13 residues in the CDR3. The ends lost 3 bases at V and 5 bases at J; junction bases unmatched: 3. Germline CDR1 LNHDA, CDR2 SQIVND (reference sequence).

Ten or more counts support this clonotype. J is TRBJ2-7 and V is TRBV12-3 or TRBV12-4; 8 bases are shared with TRBD2. The trim removed 6 bases at V and 7 bases at J, leaving 8 bases unmatched. The CDR3 consists of 13 residues. CDR3 in DNA: TGTGCCAGCAGCCCGGGGGGGTTTTCAGAGCAGTACTTC. It encodes CASSPGGFSEQYF.

The V gene is TRBV19, the J gene TRBJ1-5; no clear D. The V end lost 6 bases, the J end lost 9 bases, and 15 bases lay between the germline ends. The CDR3 has 13 amino acids. Per germline, CDR1 LNHDA and CDR2 SQIVND (reference sequence). The CDR3 region has the DNA TGTGCCAGTAGGGATTCTAAGACGCCGCCCCAGCATTTT. This sequence encodes CASRDSKTPPQHF.

This clonotype was seen many times. This sequence joins TRBV19 and TRBJ1-2; D is unresolved. The CDR3 length is 14 residues. Between the trimmed V and J ends, which lost 6 bases and 3 bases, there was a span of 14 bases. Germline V gives CDR1 LNHDA, CDR2 SQIVND (reference sequence). The CDR3 DNA follows: TGTGCCAGTAGCCGACATAACGGGGACTATGGCTACACCTTC. This codes for CASSRHNGDYGYTF.

As regards this clonotype: This may be a read error, as it is one base from a much larger clone. J is TRBJ2-2 and V is TRBV7-9; 11 bases fit TRBD2. The CDR3 sequence is 14 residues long. CDR1 and CDR2 from the germline V gene are SEHNR and FQNEAQ (reference sequence). J gave up 4 bases and V 11 bases, and 6 bases lay outside the gene matches. In DNA, the CDR3 is TGTGCCTGCATTGGGACTAGCGGCACCGGGGAGCTGTTTTTT. Translating it yields CACIGTSGTGELFF.

There are many counts of this clonotype. The gene calls are TRBV20-1 and TRBJ2-5, with D tentatively TRBD2 (7 bases). Deletions cut 6 bases from V and 4 bases from J, with 24 bases between. This CDR3 region has 16 residues. The germline CDR1 and CDR2 sequences are DFQATT and SNEGSKA (reference sequence). The CDR3 DNA reads as TGCAGTGCCTATTATACCGGAGGGGGGGCAGGAGAGACCCAGTACTTC. Translated: CSAYYTGGGAGETQYF.

This clonotype has just a few counts. V and J are TRBV7-9 and TRBJ1-1, with D possibly matching TRBD1 (6 bases). In germline, CDR1 is SEHNR, CDR2 FQNEAQ (reference sequence). CDR3 size: 12 residues. The V end was cut by 11 bases, the J end by 4 bases, with 14 bases between. The CDR3 nucleotides read TGTGCCCATACTTCCAGGGGCACTGAAGCTTTCTTT. This translates into CAHTSRGTEAFF.

The table lists this clonotype with many counts. The rearrangement joins TRBV6-1 to TRBJ2-7; D tentatively fits TRBD1 or TRBD2 (5 bases each). The CDR3 covers 14 residues. Looked up from germline, CDR1 is MNHNS and CDR2 is SASEGT. V gave up 2 bases and J gave up 3 bases, with 11 bases separating them. CDR3 sequence (DNA): TGTGCCAGCAGTGAAAAAGGGGACGGCTACGAGCAGTACTTC. Its protein is CASSEKGDGYEQYF.

This clonotype was detected ten times or more. V gene TRBV28 combines with J gene TRBJ1-2; unclear D gene. This CDR3 is 13 amino acids long. CDR1 and CDR2 from the germline V gene are MDHEN and SYDVKM. Trimming stripped 6 bases from V and 2 bases from J, with 10 bases between. CDR3: CASRLNTNYGYTF. CDR3 DNA: TGTGCCAGCAGGCTCAACACAAACTATGGCTACACCTTC.

This clonotype was counted ten times or more. The chain couples TRBV30 to TRBJ1-2; D unresolved. V lost 0 bases and J 8 bases, leaving 10 bases between the germline ends. In germline, CDR1 is GTSNPN, CDR2 SVGIG (reference sequence). CDR3 size: 12 residues. This CDR3 is CAWSVTSFGYTF. The CDR3 nucleotides are TGTGCCTGGAGTGTAACCAGTTTCGGCTACACCTTC.

With respect to this clonotype: Since no conserved phenylalanine or tryptophan closes the CDR3, a read error is the likely cause. CDR3 in DNA: TGTGCCAGCAGTTTAGGGAGACTCTACGAGCAGTACTAC. It codes for CASSLGRLYEQYY. The gene calls are TRBV12-3 or TRBV12-4 and TRBJ2-7; D is ambiguous. The CDR3 covers 13 residues. V lost 1 base and J lost 3, with 7 bases in between.

This clonotype was seen a handful of times. This may be a read error, as it is one base from a much larger clone. Since no conserved phenylalanine or tryptophan closes the CDR3, a read error is the likely cause. The V call is TRBV20-1, the J call TRBJ1-2; 7 nucleotides align to TRBD1. The CDR3 runs 12 residues. V lost 4 bases, J lost 8 bases, and 7 bases stayed unmatched. CDR1 is DFQATT, CDR2 SNEGSKA, per germline (reference sequence). CDR3 in amino acids: CSANRGLRGYTL. CDR3 nucleotide sequence: TGCAGTGCTAACAGGGGCTTGAGGGGCTACACCCTC.

This clonotype has at least ten counts. This chain uses TRBV11-2 with TRBJ2-7; TRBD2 agrees at 8 bases. V lost 5 bases to trimming and J lost 4 bases; unmatched junction nucleotides: 4. Germline V gives CDR1 SGHAT, CDR2 FQNNGV. The CDR3 is 13 amino acids. For the CDR3, the DNA is TGTGCCAGCAGCCCCACGGGGGGGTACGAGCAGTACTTC. It yields the protein CASSPTGGYEQYF.

This clonotype came up many times. This chain joins TRBV6-1 and TRBJ1-1; the match to TRBD1 covers 7 bases. This CDR3 spans 14 amino acids. CDR1 and CDR2 from the germline V gene are MNHNS and SASEGT. The trim removed 5 bases at V and 6 bases at J, leaving 9 bases unmatched. CDR3 loop: CASSRDSVSSEAFF. The CDR3 nucleotides are TGTGCCAGCAGTCGGGACAGTGTAAGCTCTGAAGCTTTCTTT.

The chain uses TRBV6-2 or TRBV6-3 and TRBJ2-2; D remains unclear. CDR3 size: 15 residues. CDR1 is MNHEY, CDR2 SVGEGT, per germline. The germline V and J ends were trimmed by 7 bases and 0 bases, with 12 bases remaining between them. The chain's CDR3 is CASKLGITNTGELFF. In nucleotides, the CDR3 is TGTGCCAGCAAGTTGGGGATTACGAACACCGGGGAGCTGTTTTTT.

This clonotype was observed at least ten times. The chain employs TRBV12-3 or TRBV12-4 and TRBJ2-5, with 7 bases lining up with TRBD2. The trim removed 6 bases at V and 1 base at J, leaving 8 bases unmatched. The CDR3 sequence is 15 residues long. This CDR3 is CASRWALAVQETQYF. In nucleotides, the CDR3 is TGTGCCAGCAGGTGGGCCCTAGCGGTCCAAGAGACCCAGTACTTC.

The J gene is TRBJ1-3, the V gene TRBV30; the D is unclear. From germline, CDR1 is GTSNPN and CDR2 SVGIG (reference sequence). The V end was cut by 2 bases, the J end by 0 bases, with 8 bases between. The CDR3 consists of 14 residues. The CDR3, as DNA: TGTGCCTGGAGTATCGGGATCTCTGGAAACACCATATATTTT. Protein: CAWSIGISGNTIYF.

Note on this clonotype: A much larger clone differs by one base, so this may be a read error. The CDR3 does not end in the conserved phenylalanine or tryptophan, so this is likely a read error. The CDR3: CASRRTGLRQPQHL. CDR3 nucleotides: TGTGCCAGCAGACGTACAGGTCTCAGGCAGCCCCAGCATTTG. V and J are TRBV28 and TRBJ1-5, with D perhaps TRBD1 (5 bases). The V end lost 6 bases, the J end lost 7 bases, and 16 bases lay between the germline ends. This CDR3 is 14 amino acids long. Germline V lookup: CDR1 MDHEN, CDR2 SYDVKM.

In its sample, this clonotype was seen many times. V gene TRBV30 combines with J gene TRBJ1-1; the D is unclear. CDR3 length: 14 amino acids. V lost 2 bases to trimming and J lost 0 bases, with 10 bases between them. Germline assignment: CDR1 GTSNPN and CDR2 SVGIG (reference sequence). DNA for the CDR3: TGTGCCTGGAGTCCCGGACCGCTGAACACTGAAGCTTTCTTT. Amino acid sequence: CAWSPGPLNTEAFF.

This clonotype showed up many times. V is TRBV5-1 and J is TRBJ1-1; D gene uncertain. V was cut by 4 bases and J by 1 base, with 14 bases left in between. Per the germline V gene, CDR1 is SGHRS and CDR2 is YFSETQ. This CDR3 has 15 amino acids. The CDR3 DNA follows: TGCGCCAGCAGCCCGGACGGGGTCCCGAACACTGAAGCTTTCTTT. Translating gives CASSPDGVPNTEAFF. Using reference TRBV5-1 and TRBJ1-1 for the parts outside the CDR3, the full variable domain is KAGVTQTPRYLIKTRGQQVTLSCSPISGHRSVSWYQQTPGQGLQFLFEYFSETQRNKGNFPGRFSGRQFSNSRSEMNVSTLELGDSALYLCASSPDGVPNTEAFFGQGTRLTVV.